The clone carrying this T cell receptor (beta chain) was counted between two and nine times. Antigen: not known. This sample is part of a study of T cell repertoires in cytomegalovirus infection. TCRdb reprocessed the reads with MiXCR, giving one entry per CDR3 protein. Of tens of thousands of distinct CDR3 sequences in the sample, more than 15% were seen once. Trimming at V came to 3 bases and at J to 3 bases, leaving 9 bases not matched to a gene. The CDR3 has 15 residues. CDR1 is SGHRS, CDR2 YFSETQ, per germline. The sequencing here drew on CD8+ T cells from cultured PBMCs, taken from culture after CMV antigen stimulation. This chain links TRBV5-1 with TRBJ2-7, with TRBD2 matching 7 bases. This clonotype was sampled from a human donor in good health (CMV status not recorded). Some clones in this sample may be carry-over from other donors' samples. Here the CDR3 reads CASSWDYLGGYEQYF. The CDR3 DNA reads as TGCGCCAGCAGCTGGGACTACCTGGGGGGCTACGAGCAGTACTTC.